These 9 T cell receptor beta chains were sequenced from one sample in a study of T cells in Graves' hyperthyroidism and ophthalmopathy. TCR beta CDR3 regions were amplified from RNA transcripts. The HTBI primer set served for first-round RT-PCR of the TCR CDR3. Via MiXCR, TCRdb re-called the multiplex PCR reads, giving one row per CDR3 protein. The profile shows around 400,000 distinct CDR3 sequences, 12% to 15% of them singletons. Sequencing was done on a sample of blood. The receptors stem from a woman aged 60 to 75 with Graves' ophthalmopathy.

Ten or more counts support this clonotype. The chain combines TRBV12-3 or TRBV12-4 with TRBJ2-7; tentatively, D is TRBD1 (6 bases). Trimming stripped 2 bases from V and 0 bases from J, with 11 bases between. The CDR3 extends over 15 amino acids. The CDR3 loop reads CASSLSGHSSYEQYF. CDR3 nucleotides: TGTGCCAGCAGTTTATCGGGACATAGCTCCTACGAGCAGTACTTC.

This clonotype was seen at least ten times. The V and J genes are TRBV10-1 and TRBJ2-5; TRBD1 aligns across 11 bases. Germline lookup yields CDR1 WNHNN and CDR2 SYGVQD (reference sequence). With V trimmed by 4 bases and J by 1 base, 5 bases remained unmatched. The CDR3 totals 16 residues. The CDR3 here is CASSAGQGAGQETQYF. The DNA for the CDR3 is TGCGCCAGCAGTGCCGGACAGGGGGCTGGCCAAGAGACCCAGTACTTC.

This sequence joins TRBV29-1 and TRBJ2-1; tentative D call: TRBD2 (6 bases). Looked up from germline, CDR1 is SQVTM and CDR2 is ANQGSEA. This CDR3 has 14 residues. Trimming stripped 6 bases from V and 0 bases from J, with 12 bases between. CDR3 region: CSVRDFYSYNEQFF. The CDR3 DNA is TGCAGCGTCCGGGACTTTTACTCCTACAATGAGCAGTTCTTC.

In this sample, this clonotype turned up many times. J is TRBJ2-1 and V is TRBV11-2; D remains unclear. Germline V gene lookup returns CDR1 SGHAT and CDR2 FQNNGV. This CDR3 region has 14 residues. Trimming left V 1 base short and J 5 bases short, with 9 bases between. The CDR3 DNA reads as TGTGCCAGCAGCTTAGCGGTTCACGACAATGAGCAGTTCTTC. This gives the protein CASSLAVHDNEQFF.

There are a few counts of this clonotype. V and J are TRBV6-1 and TRBJ2-1; D remains unclear. The CDR3 length is 13 residues. Trimming cost V 3 bases and J 3 bases, with 6 bases left between them. Germline loops: CDR1 MNHNS, CDR2 SASEGT. The CDR3 DNA is TGTGCCAGCAGTGACGGAGTCTACAATGAGCAGTTCTTC. Protein: CASSDGVYNEQFF.

This clonotype was counted a few times. This chain uses TRBV7-3 with TRBJ2-6; 12 bases match TRBD1. This CDR3 region has 17 residues. V shed 5 bases and J 3 bases; nucleotides not matched to a gene: 5. Germline CDR1 reads SGHTA; CDR2 reads FQGTGA. The CDR3 DNA is TGTGCCAGCAGCAGGGACAGGGGGCGTGGTGGGGCCAACGTCCTGACTTTC. This gives the protein CASSRDRGRGGANVLTF.

This clonotype was counted many times. The chain employs TRBV12-3 or TRBV12-4 and TRBJ2-1; 9 positions match TRBD1. The CDR3 runs to 13 residues. After removal of 8 bases from V and 7 bases from J, the junction contained 6 bases not matched to a gene. Here the CDR3 DNA reads TGTGCCAGCCAACCCGGACAGGGGAATGAGCAGTTCTTC. Encoded protein: CASQPGQGNEQFF.

This clonotype was detected many times. This chain connects TRBV18 to TRBJ2-7, with 8 positions matching TRBD2. The V and J ends lost 3 bases and 0 bases, in that order; junction bases with no gene match: 4. The CDR3 runs 15 residues. Germline lookup yields CDR1 KGHSH and CDR2 LQKENI. CDR3 nucleotides: TGTGCCAGCTCACCGGAGCGGGAGACCTCCTACGAGCAGTACTTC. Amino acids: CASSPERETSYEQYF.

This clonotype was found a few times. The genes are TRBV6-1 and TRBJ2-7, with D tentatively TRBD1 (5 bases). Germline CDR1 reads MNHNS; CDR2 reads SASEGT. With 6 bases removed from V and 4 bases from J, the gap between germline ends came to 16 bases. This CDR3 spans 14 amino acids. CDR3 loop: CASSQDRQLYEQYF. In nucleotides, the CDR3 is TGTGCCAGCAGCCAAGACAGACAACTTTACGAGCAGTACTTC.